This passage covers 21 T cell receptor beta chains from one sample sequenced in a study of PD-1 blockade in classical Hodgkin lymphoma. Brentuximab vedotin exposure varied, and every patient relapsed after autologous stem cell transplantation. The method was immunoSEQ multiplex PCR; TCRdb's version includes in-frame clones alone and lacks a portion of them. This sample has about 40,000 clones, with roughly 88% found just once. The sequencing used peripheral blood mononuclear cells (PBMCs), collected before the second cycle of nivolumab. The receptors here all came from a human donor with classical Hodgkin lymphoma.

This chain uses TRBV5-1 with TRBJ2-7; no clear D gene. This CDR3 is built from 11 residues. Trimming pared 3 bases from V and 3 bases from J, leaving 4 bases between. Germline lookup yields CDR1 SGHRS and CDR2 YFSETQ. CDR3 residues: CASSSYYEQYF. For the CDR3, the DNA is TGCGCCAGCAGCTCGTACTACGAGCAGTACTTC.

V is TRBV10-3 and J is TRBJ2-7; 7 bases are a match to TRBD1. V gave up 2 bases and J gave up 5 bases; unmatched junction bases: 3. Germline V gene sequence: CDR1 ENHRY, CDR2 SYGVKD. The CDR3 spans 13 residues. The CDR3 loop reads CAISELTGDEQYF. Here the CDR3 DNA reads TGTGCCATCAGTGAGCTTACAGGGGACGAGCAGTACTTC.

The rearrangement joins TRBV27 to TRBJ2-3; D remains unclear. CDR3 length equals 14 residues. Looked up from germline, CDR1 is MNHEY and CDR2 is SMNVEV (reference sequence). V was shortened by 5 bases and J by 2 bases, with 11 bases between the two germline ends. The CDR3 DNA follows: TGTGCCAGCAGTCGGCAGACCTTCACAGATACGCAGTATTTT. This encodes CASSRQTFTDTQYF.

The chain joins TRBV19 to TRBJ1-2; 7 nucleotides agree with TRBD1. The ends lost 10 bases at V and 7 bases at J; junction bases unmatched: 21. This CDR3 contains 16 residues. The V gene's germline CDR1 is LNHDA and CDR2 SQIVND (reference sequence). The CDR3 sequence is CAISTGAATGFLGYTF. The CDR3 DNA sequence: TGTGCCATATCAACAGGGGCCGCAACTGGGTTTCTTGGCTACACCTTC.

The chain links TRBV13 to TRBJ2-7; 7 bases align to TRBD1. The CDR3 contains 13 residues. V lost 6 bases and J lost 4; bases outside the gene matches: 6. The germline gives CDR1 PRHDT, CDR2 FYEKMQ (reference sequence). This CDR3 reads CASSRQGTYEQYF. CDR3 coding DNA: TGTGCCAGCAGTCGACAGGGAACTTACGAGCAGTACTTC.

The rearrangement joins TRBV4-1 to TRBJ2-7; possibly TRBD2 for D (6 bases). Trimming pared 3 bases from V and 3 bases from J, leaving 21 bases between. Per germline, CDR1 MGHRA and CDR2 YSYEKL. The CDR3 totals 17 residues. The CDR3 bases are TGCGCCAGCAGCCAGCCCCCACGGGAGAAAGGGCTCTACGAGCAGTACTTC. It specifies CASSQPPREKGLYEQYF.

The chain has TRBV4-1 and TRBJ1-5; the match to TRBD1 covers 8 bases. The CDR3 spans 15 residues. Germline loops: CDR1 MGHRA, CDR2 YSYEKL. J lost 2 bases, V lost 4 bases, and 4 bases had no gene match. CDR3 amino acids: CASSPGQGGNQPQHF. In DNA form, the CDR3 reads TGCGCCAGCAGCCCTGGACAGGGTGGCAATCAGCCCCAGCATTTT.

The rearrangement links TRBV5-1 to TRBJ2-5; D is unclear. Germline V CDR1 and CDR2: SGHRS, YFSETQ. The V end lost 0 bases, the J end lost 2 bases, and 8 bases lay between the germline ends. The length of the CDR3 is 14 residues. CDR3 region: CASSLGVRQETQYF. CDR3 DNA: TGCGCCAGCAGCTTGGGAGTCAGACAAGAGACCCAGTACTTC.

This clone has a single count. The V and J genes are TRBV18 and TRBJ2-7, with TRBD2 matching over 8 bases. V lost 6 bases and J lost 4; bases outside the gene matches: 8. The V gene's germline CDR1 is KGHSH and CDR2 LQKENI. The CDR3 consists of 14 residues. In DNA form, the CDR3 reads TGTGCCAGCTCCCAGCGGGAGAGGGATTACGAGCAGTACTTC. Protein: CASSQRERDYEQYF.

The rearrangement joins TRBV5-1 to TRBJ2-6; D is ambiguous. CDR1 and CDR2 from the germline V gene are SGHRS and YFSETQ. CDR3 length: 19 residues. V lost 4 bases, J lost 0 bases, and 20 bases lay in between. The CDR3 DNA reads TGCGCCAGCAGCAGACCTTTGGGCGTCACAATCTCTGGGGCCAACGTCCTGACTTTC. Its translation is CASSRPLGVTISGANVLTF. Filled out from reference TRBV5-1 and TRBJ2-6, the complete variable domain reads KAGVTQTPRYLIKTRGQQVTLSCSPISGHRSVSWYQQTPGQGLQFLFEYFSETQRNKGNFPGRFSGRQFSNSRSEMNVSTLELGDSALYLCASSRPLGVTISGANVLTFGAGSRLTVL.

The rearrangement uses TRBV15 and TRBJ2-7; D call uncertain. Germline lookup yields CDR1 LNHNV and CDR2 YYDKDF (reference sequence). Trimming shortened V by 1 base and J by 3 bases, and 4 bases separated the two germline ends. The CDR3 is 12 residues long. The CDR3 sequence: CATSRGNYEQYF. In DNA form, the CDR3 reads TGTGCCACCAGCAGAGGTAACTACGAGCAGTACTTC.

This rearrangement joins TRBV5-1 to TRBJ2-7; D might be TRBD2 (6 bases). The CDR3 has 15 residues. Germline V gene data show CDR1 as SGHRS and CDR2 as YFSETQ. Trimming shortened V by 2 bases and J by 3 bases, and 15 bases separated the two germline ends. For the CDR3, the DNA is TGCGCCAGCAGCTTTCGGACTGGGAGGAGCTACGAGCAGTACTTC. It specifies CASSFRTGRSYEQYF.

This clone appeared a single time. The V gene is TRBV7-6, the J gene TRBJ2-7; D tentatively reads TRBD1 or TRBD2 (5 bases each). Germline loops: CDR1 SGHVS, CDR2 FNYEAQ. The CDR3 extends over 13 amino acids. Trimming stripped 1 base from V and 6 bases from J, with 10 bases between. The CDR3 here is CASSLGYGTEQYF. In nucleotides, the CDR3 is TGTGCCAGCAGCTTAGGTTACGGGACCGAGCAGTACTTC.

The V and J genes are TRBV10-3 and TRBJ1-6; D gene uncertain. The germline V gene encodes CDR1 ENHRY and CDR2 SYGVKD. Trimming stripped 6 bases from V and 7 bases from J, with 10 bases between. CDR3 length: 13 residues. The CDR3 here is CAIRGLLNSPLHF. DNA of the CDR3: TGTGCCATCAGAGGACTGCTAAATTCACCCCTCCACTTT.

The chain combines TRBV7-9 with TRBJ1-2; TRBD1 might be the D (5 bases). V was trimmed by 1 base and J by 3 bases, leaving 6 bases between them. The germline V gene encodes CDR1 SEHNR and CDR2 FQNEAQ (reference sequence). The CDR3 covers 13 residues. The CDR3 sequence is CASSLVGDYGYTF. For the CDR3, the DNA is TGTGCCAGCAGCTTAGTAGGGGACTATGGCTACACCTTC. The variable domain in full, completed from reference TRBV7-9 and TRBJ1-2, reads DTGVSQNPRHKITKRGQNVTFRCDPISEHNRLYWYRQTLGQGPEFLTYFQNEAQLEKSRLLSDRFSAERPKGSFSTLEIQRTEQGDSAMYLCASSLVGDYGYTFGSGTRLTVV.

The chain links TRBV2 to TRBJ1-4, with no clear D. V was clipped by 8 bases and J by 8 bases, with 15 bases between them. Germline V gene lookup returns CDR1 SNHLY and CDR2 FYNNEI. There are 13 residues in the CDR3. The CDR3 coding sequence is TGTGCCAGCTTCCGAGCGGAGGGCGAAAAACTGTTTTTT. Its protein is CASFRAEGEKLFF.

This chain links TRBV27 with TRBJ1-2, with D maybe TRBD1 (6 bases). Looked up from germline, CDR1 is MNHEY and CDR2 is SMNVEV (reference sequence). The ends were cut back, 0 bases at V and 8 bases at J, with 19 bases in the middle. The CDR3 covers 16 residues. The chain's CDR3 is CASSLSSPRGMGGYTF. The CDR3 DNA is TGTGCCAGCAGTTTATCGTCCCCCAGGGGAATGGGGGGCTACACCTTC.

Only one count was recorded for this clone. V gene TRBV6-5 combines with J gene TRBJ1-1, with D maybe TRBD1 (5 bases). The germline V and J ends were trimmed by 6 bases and 2 bases, with 10 bases remaining between them. The CDR3 length is 13 residues. Germline values: CDR1 MNHEY, CDR2 SVGAGI. CDR3 loop: CASSGTFNTEAFF. The CDR3 DNA sequence: TGTGCCAGCAGCGGGACCTTCAACACTGAAGCTTTCTTT.

The J gene is TRBJ2-1, the V gene TRBV7-3; TRBD2 matches 10 bases. Germline V gene lookup returns CDR1 SGHTA and CDR2 FQGTGA. The CDR3 length is 15 residues. V was pared by 3 bases and J by 8 bases, with 7 bases of the junction left unmatched. CDR3 sequence (DNA): TGTGCCAGCAGCTTTGGACTAGCGGAAGTGGATGAGCAGTTCTTC. Its protein product is CASSFGLAEVDEQFF.

The rearrangement joins TRBV7-6 to TRBJ2-1; 11 bases fit TRBD2. The CDR3 covers 16 residues. CDR1 and CDR2 (germline): SGHVS, FNYEAQ. V lost 5 bases, J lost 10 bases, and 13 bases stayed unmatched. CDR3 sequence (DNA): TGTGCCAGCAGCCCGTGGCTAGCGGGAGGTTCACGGGAGCAGTTCTTC. This encodes CASSPWLAGGSREQFF.

The J gene is TRBJ1-2, the V gene TRBV5-1; weak D call: TRBD1 (5 bases). The CDR3 is made up of 13 amino acids. Germline assignment: CDR1 SGHRS and CDR2 YFSETQ. The V end was cut by 5 bases, the J end by 2 bases, with 10 bases between. CDR3 residues: CASSQQENYGYTF. In DNA form, the CDR3 reads TGCGCCAGCAGTCAACAGGAAAACTATGGCTACACCTTC.